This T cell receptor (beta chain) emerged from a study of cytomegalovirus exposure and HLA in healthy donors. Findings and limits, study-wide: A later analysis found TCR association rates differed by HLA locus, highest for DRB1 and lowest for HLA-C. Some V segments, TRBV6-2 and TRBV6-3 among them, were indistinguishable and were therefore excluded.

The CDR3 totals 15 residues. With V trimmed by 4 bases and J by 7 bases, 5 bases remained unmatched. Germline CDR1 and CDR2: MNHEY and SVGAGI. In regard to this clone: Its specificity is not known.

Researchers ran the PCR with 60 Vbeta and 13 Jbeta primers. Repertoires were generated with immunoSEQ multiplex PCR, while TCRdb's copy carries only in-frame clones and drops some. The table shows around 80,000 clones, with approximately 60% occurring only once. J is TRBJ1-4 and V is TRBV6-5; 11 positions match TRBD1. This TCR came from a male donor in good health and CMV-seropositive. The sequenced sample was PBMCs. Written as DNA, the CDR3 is TGTGCCAGCAGTTTGGACAGGGGGCAGGGTGAAAAACTGTTTTTT. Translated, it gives CASSLDRGQGEKLFF.